These T cell receptor beta chains were read from a single sample in a study of beta chain features in type 1 diabetes. Sequencing used immunoSEQ multiplex PCR; TCRdb keeps in-frame clones, though not all of them. Of about 28,000 clones listed, less than 75% are singletons. Input material: Tregs from blood. All receptors come from a woman in her thirties with type 1 diabetes. The CDR3 runs from the conserved cysteine through the conserved F or W. The D gene is left open where the match is weak. Part of the rows lack a size; the others show once, few, many or a class for expanded clones.

clone_size: NA
v_call: TRBV29-1
j_call: TRBJ2-7
d_call: TRBD2
cdr3_nt: TGCAGCGTTGATGGCCTAGCGGGAGGGTCCTACGAGCAGTACTTC
cdr3_aa: CSVDGLAGGSYEQYF

clone_size: NA
v_call: TRBV7-9
j_call: TRBJ1-1
d_call: NA
cdr3_nt: TGTGCCAGCAGCCTAGGGGCCAGGGTAAGGATGAACACTGAAGCTTTCTTT
cdr3_aa: CASSLGARVRMNTEAFF

clone_size: NA
v_call: TRBV7-2
j_call: TRBJ1-1
d_call: TRBD1
cdr3_nt: TGTGCCAGCAGCCGCGACAGGGGCGGGACTGAAGCTTTCTTT
cdr3_aa: CASSRDRGGTEAFF

clone_size: NA
v_call: TRBV7-8
j_call: TRBJ2-1
d_call: NA
cdr3_nt: TGTGCCAGCAGGGGATTGGAGGACAGAAGGGGCAATGAGCAGTTCTTC
cdr3_aa: CASRGLEDRRGNEQFF

clone_size: NA
v_call: TRBV18
j_call: TRBJ1-5
d_call: NA
cdr3_nt: TGTGCCAGCTCACCAACGAATTCGGGGAATCAGCCCCAGCATTTT
cdr3_aa: CASSPTNSGNQPQHF

clone_size: NA
v_call: TRBV6-6
j_call: TRBJ1-3
d_call: TRBD1
cdr3_nt: TGTGCCAGCAGTTACGAGGGGGCGGGTGGAAACACCATATATTTT
cdr3_aa: CASSYEGAGGNTIYF

clone_size: few
v_call: TRBV11-3
j_call: TRBJ2-5
d_call: TRBD2
cdr3_nt: TGTGCCAGCAGCTTAGAGGCGGGAGGGACCCAGTACTTC
cdr3_aa: CASSLEAGGTQYF

clone_size: NA
v_call: TRBV13
j_call: TRBJ1-2
d_call: TRBD1
cdr3_nt: TGTGCCAGCAGCTCACAGGGGGTTTTGAATGGCTACACCTTC
cdr3_aa: CASSSQGVLNGYTF

clone_size: NA
v_call: TRBV18
j_call: TRBJ2-1
d_call: NA
cdr3_nt: TGTGCCAGCTCACCGGCCAATTATGAGCAGTTCTTC
cdr3_aa: CASSPANYEQFF

clone_size: NA
v_call: TRBV7-9
j_call: TRBJ2-3
d_call: TRBD2
cdr3_nt: TGTGCCAGCAGCTTAGCAGTTACTAGCGGGAGCACAGATACGCAGTATTTT
cdr3_aa: CASSLAVTSGSTDTQYF

clone_size: NA
v_call: TRBV4-2
j_call: TRBJ2-3
d_call: TRBD1
cdr3_nt: TGTGCCAGCAGCCCGGGACAGGGAACAGATACGCAGTATTTT
cdr3_aa: CASSPGQGTDTQYF

clone_size: NA
v_call: TRBV19
j_call: TRBJ1-5
d_call: NA
cdr3_nt: TGTGCCAGTAGGTTGGCAGGGGACCAGCCCCAGCATTTT
cdr3_aa: CASRLAGDQPQHF

clone_size: once
v_call: TRBV30
j_call: TRBJ2-7
d_call: NA
cdr3_nt: TGTGCCTGGAACAGGGCCCACGAGCAGTACTTC
cdr3_aa: CAWNRAHEQYF

clone_size: NA
v_call: TRBV19
j_call: TRBJ2-2
d_call: TRBD1
cdr3_nt: TGTGCCAGTAGTAAATTACAGGGGGCGGTGAACACCGGGGAGCTGTTTTTT
cdr3_aa: CASSKLQGAVNTGELFF

clone_size: NA
v_call: TRBV5-1
j_call: TRBJ2-1
d_call: TRBD2
cdr3_nt: TGCGCCAGCAGCTTGGAGGCTAGCGGGCAGCAGTTCTTC
cdr3_aa: CASSLEASGQQFF

clone_size: NA
v_call: TRBV29-1
j_call: TRBJ2-5
d_call: TRBD1
cdr3_nt: TGCAGCGTAAGGACAGGGGACCAAGAGACCCAGTACTTC
cdr3_aa: CSVRTGDQETQYF

clone_size: NA
v_call: TRBV19
j_call: TRBJ2-1
d_call: TRBD2
cdr3_nt: TGTGCCAGTAGTAGACCCTTACTTAGCGGGATAGGTAATGAGCAGTTCTTC
cdr3_aa: CASSRPLLSGIGNEQFF

clone_size: NA
v_call: TRBV4-2
j_call: TRBJ1-2
d_call: NA
cdr3_nt: TGTGCCAGCAGCTTGTGGCCACCCTATGGCTACACCTTC
cdr3_aa: CASSLWPPYGYTF

clone_size: NA
v_call: TRBV14
j_call: TRBJ1-2
d_call: NA
cdr3_nt: TGTGCCAGCAGCCAATCCGGGGTTAACTATGGCTACACCTTC
cdr3_aa: CASSQSGVNYGYTF

clone_size: NA
v_call: TRBV9
j_call: TRBJ2-5
d_call: TRBD2
cdr3_nt: TGTGCCAGCAGCGTTGCGGTTTCGGCGGGAGAAGAGACCCAGTACTTC
cdr3_aa: CASSVAVSAGEETQYF

clone_size: NA
v_call: TRBV6-1
j_call: TRBJ1-5
d_call: TRBD1
cdr3_nt: TGTGCCAGCAGTGAAGGAACCCTATGGGACAGCTACCAGCCCCAGCATTTT
cdr3_aa: CASSEGTLWDSYQPQHF

clone_size: few
v_call: TRBV28
j_call: TRBJ2-2
d_call: NA
cdr3_nt: TGTGCCAGCAGTTTATGGGGAATGGGGGCCGCGGGTCCCGGGGAGCTGTTTTTT
cdr3_aa: CASSLWGMGAAGPGELFF

clone_size: few
v_call: TRBV14
j_call: TRBJ2-1
d_call: NA
cdr3_nt: TGTGCCAGCAGCCAAGAATGGGCCGGATACAATGAGCAGTTCTTC
cdr3_aa: CASSQEWAGYNEQFF

clone_size: NA
v_call: TRBV5-1
j_call: TRBJ1-1
d_call: TRBD1
cdr3_nt: TGCGCCAGCAGCCGTACTCCGGGACAGGGAACGAACACTGAAGCTTTCTTT
cdr3_aa: CASSRTPGQGTNTEAFF

clone_size: NA
v_call: TRBV29-1
j_call: TRBJ2-5
d_call: TRBD2
cdr3_nt: TGCAGCGTTGACGGGACTAGCGATCCCCCGGAGACCCAGTACTTC
cdr3_aa: CSVDGTSDPPETQYF

clone_size: medium-sized
v_call: TRBV5-6
j_call: TRBJ1-2
d_call: TRBD1
cdr3_nt: TGTGCCAGCAGCCCGGACAGGGAGTGGAAGGGCTACACCTTC
cdr3_aa: CASSPDREWKGYTF

clone_size: few
v_call: TRBV4-1
j_call: TRBJ1-2
d_call: NA
cdr3_nt: TGCGCCAGCAGCCAAGTTGGGAGCTATGGCTACACCTTC
cdr3_aa: CASSQVGSYGYTF

clone_size: NA
v_call: TRBV7-9
j_call: TRBJ2-1
d_call: NA
cdr3_nt: TGTGCCAGCAGTCGGACAGACAATGAGCAGTTCTTC
cdr3_aa: CASSRTDNEQFF

clone_size: NA
v_call: TRBV6-5
j_call: TRBJ2-7
d_call: NA
cdr3_nt: TGTGCCAGCGGGCAGGAGGGGTACGAGCAGTACTTC
cdr3_aa: CASGQEGYEQYF

clone_size: NA
v_call: TRBV28
j_call: TRBJ2-7
d_call: TRBD1
cdr3_nt: TGTGCCAGCAGTTTATTGGGGACAGGGGGCAAGGTCGAGCAGTACTTC
cdr3_aa: CASSLLGTGGKVEQYF

clone_size: few
v_call: TRBV7-3
j_call: TRBJ2-7
d_call: TRBD1
cdr3_nt: TGTGCCAGCAGCTTAGACTATAGTAGATCGGGACAGCTTTCCTACGAGCAGTACTTC
cdr3_aa: CASSLDYSRSGQLSYEQYF

clone_size: NA
v_call: TRBV29-1
j_call: TRBJ1-2
d_call: NA
cdr3_nt: TGCAGCGTTGAAGATGGGGGGTTAGCGGCTAGAGGCTACACCTTC
cdr3_aa: CSVEDGGLAARGYTF

clone_size: NA
v_call: TRBV29-1
j_call: TRBJ1-2
d_call: NA
cdr3_nt: TGCAGCGTTCGCAGGGGTTTTGGCTATGGCTACACCTTC
cdr3_aa: CSVRRGFGYGYTF